This record looks at one T cell receptor beta chain sequence and its context. Its antigen is not identified. RNA extraction was followed by reverse transcription into cDNA, which acted as the sequencing template. Method: immunoSEQ multiplex PCR; TCRdb's copy keeps in-frame clones and lacks some. The sample contains 150,000 to 160,000 clones, about 53% of which appear only once. The data belong to a study of CD8+ T cells in alopecia areata. Study results and limitations: Scalp repertoires also include resident alphabeta T cells from normal skin.

This CDR3 spans 14 amino acids. The V gene's germline CDR1 is SGHDT and CDR2 YYEEEE. Trimming removed 4 bases from V and 1 base from J, with 11 bases in between. Sequencing used CD8+ T cells sorted from blood, obtained at week 0. The receptor was isolated from a human donor with alopecia areata. The chain links TRBV5-6 to TRBJ1-2; TRBD1 might be the D (5 bases). CDR3: CASSHLGGNYGYTF. For the CDR3, the DNA is TGTGCCAGCAGCCACCTCGGGGGTAACTATGGCTACACCTTC.